This TCR beta chain comes out of a study of spatial heterogeneity in lung cancer. In the study overall: Every unique TCR and UMI combination, on average, appeared more than ten times in raw reads.

Germline V lookup: CDR1 SGHTA, CDR2 FQGNSA. This CDR3 contains 13 residues. V trimming: 6 bases; J trimming: 3 bases; junction bases outside the gene matches: 4. Time point given: sample taken at primary tumor resection. Unsorted whole RNA from tumor, nontumor lung or frozen PBMC underwent sequencing. Untreated early-stage non-small cell lung cancer patients, approximately 76 in total, were the donors. TCRdb analysed the 5' RACE reads with MiXCR anew, one entry per CDR3 protein. The data contain over 75,000 distinct CDR3 sequences, 15% to 20% of them singletons. This clonotype was seen more than once but under ten times.

The V call is TRBV7-2, the J call TRBJ2-7; 8 bases are a match to TRBD2. The sample here was PBMCs, taken at surgery. The source of this sequence is a male donor with early-stage non-small cell lung cancer. CDR3 sequence: CASSTGTSYEQYF. The CDR3 bases are TGTGCCAGCAGTACCGGGACTAGCTACGAGCAGTACTTC.